This TCR beta chain was found in a study of T-cell reconstitution after alpha-beta-depleted transplantation in children. Study-level results: One year after transplant, T-cell counts and diversity came mostly from newly produced T cells. At day 60, the high TCRbeta diversity found in some patients originated from recipient T cells and thymic progenitors that had survived. Expanded clones from the graft, numbering several hundred, reportedly supplied alpha-beta T cells about two months after transplant.

The V gene's germline CDR1 is SEHNR and CDR2 FQNEAQ (reference sequence). The germline V and J ends were trimmed by 5 bases and 3 bases, with 23 bases remaining between them. CDR3 length equals 17 residues. As for this clonotype: Its antigen remains unknown.

Unique molecular identifiers were used to barcode this TCRbeta library. MiXCR, run by TCRdb on the PCR reads, gives a single entry per CDR3 protein. The sample has 200,000 or so distinct CDR3 sequences; about 8.2% are singletons. Material: PBMCs, mostly from graft donor cells, obtained 360 days after TCRalphabeta/CD19-depleted stem cell transplant. The chain is built from TRBV7-9 and TRBJ2-7; D not resolved. The sequence derives from a male patient aged 2-15 years who had a stem cell transplant for acute myeloid leukemia, so the T cells may come from the graft donor. CDR3 sequence: CASSPRLWSQQVYEQYF. The CDR3 region has the DNA TGTGCCAGCAGCCCTCGGTTATGGAGTCAGCAGGTCTACGAGCAGTACTTC.